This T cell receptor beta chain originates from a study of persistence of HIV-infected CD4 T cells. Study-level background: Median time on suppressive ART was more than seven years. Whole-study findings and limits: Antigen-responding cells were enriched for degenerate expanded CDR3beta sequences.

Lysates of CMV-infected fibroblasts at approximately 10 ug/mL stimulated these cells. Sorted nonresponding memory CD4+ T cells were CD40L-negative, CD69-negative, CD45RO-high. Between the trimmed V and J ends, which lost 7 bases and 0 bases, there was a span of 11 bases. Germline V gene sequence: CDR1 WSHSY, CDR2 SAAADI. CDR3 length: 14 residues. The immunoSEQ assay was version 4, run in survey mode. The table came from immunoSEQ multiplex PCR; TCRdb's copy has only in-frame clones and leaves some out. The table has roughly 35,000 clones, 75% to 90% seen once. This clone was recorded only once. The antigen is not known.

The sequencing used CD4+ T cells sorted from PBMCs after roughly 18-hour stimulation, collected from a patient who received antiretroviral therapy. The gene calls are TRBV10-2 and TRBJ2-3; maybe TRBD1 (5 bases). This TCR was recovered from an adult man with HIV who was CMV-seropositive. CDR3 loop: CASKVGPSTDTQYF. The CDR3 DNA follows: TGCGCCAGCAAGGTGGGGCCCAGCACAGATACGCAGTATTTT.